A single sample gave rise to the 7 T cell receptor beta chains below, sequenced in a study of blood T cell repertoires in COVID-19. TCRdb's copy holds only in-frame clones and misses some; the assay was immunoSEQ multiplex PCR. The data contain hundreds of thousands of clones, around 86% of them seen just once; the ten biggest clones take up around 1.4%. Sequencing was performed on peripheral blood. These receptors all stem from a woman aged 30 to 39 with active or convalescent COVID-19.

CDR3 in amino acids: CASSIQGAEEQYF. Here the CDR3 DNA reads TGTGCCAGCAGCATACAGGGGGCTGAGGAGCAGTACTTC. The chain links TRBV12-3 or TRBV12-4 to TRBJ2-7; 9 nucleotides align to TRBD1. V was clipped by 6 bases and J by 7 bases; unmatched bases: 7. The CDR3 length is 13 residues.

The chain couples TRBV6-6 to TRBJ1-6, with D possibly TRBD1 on 5 matching bases. Trimming removed 2 bases from V and 8 bases from J, with 16 bases in between. Germline-derived CDR1 and CDR2 are MNHNY and SVGAGI (reference sequence). The CDR3 loop spans 16 amino acids. Here the CDR3 reads CASSYSRRGGDSPLHF. The CDR3 nucleotides read TGTGCCAGCAGTTACAGCAGGAGGGGTGGGGATTCACCCCTCCACTTT.

This clone was seen only a few times. The chain combines TRBV6-5 with TRBJ1-1; possibly TRBD1 for D (6 bases). CDR1 and CDR2 from the germline V gene are MNHEY and SVGAGI. This CDR3 has 13 residues. The V end was cut by 4 bases, the J end by 5 bases, with 11 bases between. The CDR3 sequence is CASSSGDGTEAFF. As DNA, the CDR3 is TGTGCCAGCAGTTCAGGGGACGGGACTGAAGCTTTCTTT.

This chain connects TRBV21-1 to TRBJ2-7; TRBD2 is the table's D call and was not checked against the DNA. TRBV21-1 represents a pseudogene. The CDR3 extends over 10 amino acids. CDR3 nucleotides: TGTGCCAGCGAGTCGTTGGAGCAGTACTTC. Its translation: CASESLEQYF.

The chain joins TRBV4-1 to TRBJ1-3; no definite D call. The germline V gene encodes CDR1 MGHRA and CDR2 YSYEKL. This CDR3 region has 16 residues. The ends were cut back, 4 bases at V and 0 bases at J, with 13 bases in the middle. In nucleotides, the CDR3 is TGCGCCAGCAGCCCCGAGGGTTTACGCTCTGGAAACACCATATATTTT. Translating gives CASSPEGLRSGNTIYF.

This clone was observed once. The chain joins TRBV5-1 to TRBJ1-2; no reliable D call. The CDR3 length is 14 residues. Trimming cost V 0 bases and J 4 bases, with 10 bases left between them. Germline lookup yields CDR1 SGHRS and CDR2 YFSETQ. The CDR3 nucleotides are TGCGCCAGCAGCTTGGGCGGGGTGAGCTATGGCTACACCTTC. Its protein is CASSLGGVSYGYTF.

CDR3: CASSLEQGGNQPQHF. CDR3 nucleotides: TGTGCCAGCAGCTTAGAACAGGGGGGTAATCAGCCCCAGCATTTT. The rearrangement links TRBV7-2 to TRBJ1-5; 8 bases are a match to TRBD1. V shed 1 base, J shed 4 bases, and the junction held 3 bases outside the gene matches. Germline values: CDR1 SGHTA, CDR2 FQGNSA. The CDR3 length is 15 residues. The whole variable domain, remainder taken from reference TRBV7-2 and TRBJ1-5, is GAGVSQSPSNKVTEKGKDVELRCDPISGHTALYWYRQSLGQGLEFLIYFQGNSAPDKSGLPSDRFSAERTGGSVSTLTIQRTQQEDSAVYLCASSLEQGGNQPQHFGDGTRLSIL.